A single sample gave rise to the 12 T cell receptor beta chains below, sequenced in a study of T cell responses to AZD1222 COVID-19 vaccine. Clones were sequenced by immunoSEQ multiplex PCR, and TCRdb holds only the in-frame ones, with some missing. The sample gives some 150,000 clones, roughly nine tenths of which show up once; roughly 1.6% is in the top ten. The sequencing here drew on peripheral blood, taken 28 days after the second AZD1222 dose. All receptors derive from an adult who received the AZD1222 COVID-19 vaccine.

A note on this clone: The junction differs from germline at one of its ends, possibly a read error. The chain joins TRBV3-1 (or the pseudogene TRBV3-2) to TRBJ2-3, with 8 bases aligning to TRBD1. The CDR3 has 16 amino acids. Germline CDR1 is LGHDT and CDR2 is YNNKEL (reference sequence). The CDR3 DNA reads as TGTGCCAGCACCCAACGATCAGGGGGCCGTGCAGATACGCAGTATTTT. Residues: CASTQRSGGRADTQYF.

The V and J genes are TRBV5-1 and TRBJ2-5, with TRBD2 as a possible D gene (6 bases). The CDR3 covers 15 residues. V was cut by 0 bases and J by 0 bases, with 9 bases left in between. Germline V gene lookup returns CDR1 SGHRS and CDR2 YFSETQ. The CDR3 bases are TGCGCCAGCAGCTTGGGGGCGGGGTACCAAGAGACCCAGTACTTC. This gives the protein CASSLGAGYQETQYF. Variable domain in full (rest from reference TRBV5-1 and TRBJ2-5): KAGVTQTPRYLIKTRGQQVTLSCSPISGHRSVSWYQQTPGQGLQFLFEYFSETQRNKGNFPGRFSGRQFSNSRSEMNVSTLELGDSALYLCASSLGAGYQETQYFGPGTRLLVL.

The CDR3 is CASRTGYTGDPTNEKLFF. CDR3 DNA: TGTGCCAGCAGGACAGGGTACACTGGAGATCCAACTAATGAAAAACTGTTTTTT. This rearrangement joins TRBV2 to TRBJ1-4; TRBD1 agrees at 7 bases. This CDR3 comprises 18 residues. CDR1 is SNHLY, CDR2 FYNNEI, per germline. Trimming removed 6 bases from V and 0 bases from J; junction bases left unmatched: 13.

This sequence joins TRBV6-5 and TRBJ1-2; unclear D gene. The CDR3 consists of 14 residues. The germline V gene encodes CDR1 MNHEY and CDR2 SVGAGI. V lost 0 bases and J lost 8, with 13 bases in between. The CDR3 nucleotides read TGTGCCAGCAGTTACTCCGGCGGGCCAAGCGGCTACACCTTC. Its translation is CASSYSGGPSGYTF.

The rearrangement uses TRBV4-1 and TRBJ2-7; TRBD2 matches at 12 bases. CDR3 length: 15 residues. The germline CDR1 and CDR2 sequences are MGHRA and YSYEKL. With 3 bases clipped from V and 6 bases from J, the junction kept 6 bases outside the gene matches. The CDR3 spells CASSQMTSGSSEQYF. In nucleotides, the CDR3 is TGCGCCAGCAGCCAGATGACTAGCGGGAGCTCCGAGCAGTACTTC.

CDR3 residues: CASSLGYREKLFF. The DNA for the CDR3 is TGTGCCAGCAGCTTAGGGTATCGGGAAAAACTGTTTTTT. The V call is TRBV7-9, the J call TRBJ1-4; D is unclear. Germline CDR1 SEHNR, CDR2 FQNEAQ (reference sequence). Trimming stripped 1 base from V and 8 bases from J, with 8 bases between. The CDR3 consists of 13 residues.

This CDR3 is CASSSAAWGGREYEQYF. In nucleotides, the CDR3 is TGCGCCAGCAGCTCCGCCGCGTGGGGGGGGAGAGAGTACGAGCAGTACTTC. This chain connects TRBV5-1 to TRBJ2-7; 7 nucleotides match TRBD2. J gave up 4 bases and V 3 bases, and 16 bases lay outside the gene matches. Germline V lookup: CDR1 SGHRS, CDR2 YFSETQ. This CDR3 contains 17 residues.

V gene TRBV6-5 combines with J gene TRBJ1-2, with D uncertain. From germline, CDR1 is MNHEY and CDR2 SVGAGI. The germline V and J ends were trimmed by 6 bases and 0 bases, with 2 bases remaining between them. The CDR3 is 11 residues long. CDR3 sequence: CASSTNYGYTF. CDR3 DNA: TGTGCCAGCAGCACTAACTATGGCTACACCTTC.

Only one count was recorded for this clone. V is TRBV6-5 and J is TRBJ2-7; D may match TRBD1 or TRBD2 (6 bases each). With 2 bases removed from V and 1 base from J, the gap between germline ends came to 9 bases. Germline CDR1 reads MNHEY; CDR2 reads SVGAGI. The CDR3 is made up of 14 amino acids. The CDR3 DNA sequence: TGTGCCAGCAGTTACCGGGGGCAATCCTACGAGCAGTACTTC. Translating gives CASSYRGQSYEQYF.

This clone was seen a handful of times. V usage is TRBV5-1 and J usage is TRBJ1-1; maybe TRBD1 (6 bases). The CDR3 consists of 15 residues. Germline-derived CDR1 and CDR2 are SGHRS and YFSETQ. Trimming shortened V by 0 bases and J by 0 bases, and 9 bases separated the two germline ends. CDR3 bases: TGCGCCAGCAGCTTGGCCGGGACACTGAACACTGAAGCTTTCTTT. Translating gives CASSLAGTLNTEAFF.

The rearrangement links TRBV7-3 to TRBJ2-3, with 9 bases lining up with TRBD2. CDR3 size: 22 residues. J was trimmed by 4 bases and V by 2 bases; bases with no gene match: 25. Germline lookup yields CDR1 SGHTA and CDR2 FQGTGA. The CDR3 loop is CASSLFFGGLVGGLARADTQYF. The CDR3 region has the DNA TGTGCCAGCAGCTTATTTTTCGGGGGACTTGTTGGCGGACTAGCGAGGGCAGATACGCAGTATTTT.

This chain connects TRBV7-2 to TRBJ2-5; perhaps TRBD2 as D (6 bases). Germline CDR1 is SGHTA and CDR2 is FQGNSA. V gave up 5 bases and J gave up 0 bases, with 13 bases separating them. The length of the CDR3 is 15 residues. CDR3 coding DNA: TGTGCCAGCAGCCTTGGAGGGCAGTACCAAGAGACCCAGTACTTC. Translation gives CASSLGGQYQETQYF.